This record covers a single T cell receptor (beta chain). The data were taken from a study of response to subunit inactivated influenza vaccine. MiXCR, run by TCRdb on the RT-PCR reads, gives a single entry per CDR3 protein. In the table there are about 540,000 distinct CDR3 sequences, roughly a quarter of which are singletons. The same sample was also studied in work on T cells expressing NK-cell markers. As reported in that work: The cDNA for TCR beta came from 5'RACE template switching with UMIs. Of eight sequenced donors, seven were HCMV-seropositive and one HCMV-seronegative.

The TCR sequence derives from a middle-aged man who received an inactivated influenza vaccine. Sample: CD4+ T cells sorted from PBMCs, taken about 11 days after vaccination.

The CDR3 nucleotides read TGTGCCAGCAGCTTAGTGTATAGGGGGCGAGATACGCAGTATTTT. Translating it yields CASSLVYRGRDTQYF. The chain is built from TRBV13 and TRBJ2-3; 7 nucleotides line up with TRBD1. Germline V gene sequence: CDR1 PRHDT, CDR2 FYEKMQ (reference sequence). The CDR3 has 15 amino acids. The J segment lost 5 bases and the V segment lost 1 base, leaving 6 bases of the junction unmatched.